This TCR beta chain was recorded in a study of T cell repertoires in cytomegalovirus infection. CDR1 SGHTA and CDR2 FQGNSA come from the germline V gene. The CDR3 has 14 residues. V lost 7 bases to trimming and J lost 1 base; unmatched junction nucleotides: 2. General observations from the study: The ex vivo response was dominated by HLA-C-restricted CMV-specific TCR beta clonotypes. Identification of carriers of CMV plus the relevant HLA was performed using cumulative public TCR beta family frequency.

The sample holds a few counts of this clonotype. Its antigen is unknown. TCRdb called the reads again in MiXCR, with one record for every CDR3 protein. This sample has 360,000 or so distinct CDR3 sequences, with just under 35% found just once. The chain combines TRBV7-2 with TRBJ2-2, with TRBD2 matching over 8 bases. The sequence derives from a human donor in good health (CMV status not recorded). Some clones in this sample may be carry-over from other donors' samples. The material sequenced was cultured PBMCs, taken from culture after CMV antigen stimulation. The CDR3 sequence is CASNAGGNTGELFF. The CDR3 DNA is TGTGCCAGCAACGCGGGAGGGAACACCGGGGAGCTGTTTTTT.